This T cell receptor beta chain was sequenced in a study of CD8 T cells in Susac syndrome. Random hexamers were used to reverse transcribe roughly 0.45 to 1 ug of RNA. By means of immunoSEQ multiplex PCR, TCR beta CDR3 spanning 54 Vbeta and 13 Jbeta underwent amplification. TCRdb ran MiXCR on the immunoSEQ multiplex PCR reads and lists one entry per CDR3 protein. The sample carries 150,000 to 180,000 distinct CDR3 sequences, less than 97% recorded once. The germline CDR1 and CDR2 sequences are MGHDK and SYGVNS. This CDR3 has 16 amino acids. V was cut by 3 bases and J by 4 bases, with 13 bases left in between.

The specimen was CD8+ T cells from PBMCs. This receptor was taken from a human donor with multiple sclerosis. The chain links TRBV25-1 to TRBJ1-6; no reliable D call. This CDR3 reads CASSDHSRRYNSPLHF. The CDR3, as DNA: TGTGCCAGCAGTGACCACAGCCGGCGGTATAATTCACCCCTCCACTTT.